Listed here is a single TCR beta chain. What it binds is not known. Assay used: immunoSEQ multiplex PCR; TCRdb lists only in-frame clones, some missing. Seen here are about 37,000 clones, roughly 32% observed once, and the top ten hold 1.6%. The record originates from a study of sequential checkpoint blockade in melanoma. About the study: Matched biopsies came pretreatment and at week 13 for about 24 patients.

As for treatment: randomized to nivolumab then ipilimumab (arm A) or the reverse (arm B). From germline, CDR1 is SGHNT and CDR2 YENEEA. After removal of 0 bases from V and 6 bases from J, the junction contained 3 bases not matched to a gene. This CDR3 region has 15 residues. Study-level findings and limits: Response in arm A was associated with pretreatment TIL clonality.

The receptor comes from a human donor with melanoma. Sequenced material: tumor tissue (inferred from file names), taken from a patient given nivolumab and ipilimumab in sequence. This chain uses TRBV11-3 with TRBJ2-3; the match to TRBD2 covers 10 bases. DNA of the CDR3: TGTGCCAGCAGCTTAGAGAGCGGGGGGGCGGATACGCAGTATTTT. Translation gives CASSLESGGADTQYF. Based on the CDR3 plus reference TRBV11-3 and TRBJ2-3, the full variable domain is EAGVVQSPRYKIIEKKQPVAFWCNPISGHNTLYWYLQNLGQGPELLIRYENEEAVDDSQLPKDRFSAERLKGVDSTLKIQPAELGDSAVYLCASSLESGGADTQYFGPGTRLTVL.